Described below is a single TCR beta chain sequence and its context. This entry comes from a study of blood T cell repertoires in COVID-19. At the level of the study: The samples span acute and convalescent COVID-19 from the United States, Italy and Spain.

Original processing notes: Researchers report that nucleated cell counts were estimated from reference gene primer amplification. Profiled with immunoSEQ multiplex PCR; TCRdb holds only in-frame clones, not every one. Clonal size and the V and J genes are those of that table, whereas D and trimming came from the DNA. The data contain 200,000 to 250,000 clones, 80% to 90% of them singletons. The V gene lost 7 bases and the J gene lost 1 base, with 10 bases spanning the gap. The length of the CDR3 is 14 residues. Germline CDR1 LNHDA, CDR2 SQIVND (reference sequence). Sequenced sample: peripheral blood. This receptor was obtained from a man aged 25-45 years with COVID-19, enrolled during active disease. J is TRBJ2-2 and V is TRBV19; D perhaps matches TRBD1 (5 bases). DNA of the CDR3: TGTGCCAGTAAGAGAACAGGGAACACCGGGGAGCTGTTTTTT. Translated: CASKRTGNTGELFF. The variable domain in full, with the rest retrieved from reference TRBV19 and TRBJ2-2, is DGGITQSPKYLFRKEGQNVTLSCEQNLNHDAMYWYRQDPGQGLRLIYYSQIVNDFQKGDIAEGYSVSREKKESFPLTVTSAQKNPTAFYLCASKRTGNTGELFFGEGSRLTVL.